This T cell receptor beta chain was found in a study of pediatric ulcerative colitis. Study-wide results and limits: Compared with controls, ulcerative colitis showed greater blood-rectum clone sharing. All ulcerative colitis patients, but no controls, carried two rectal clonotypes.

Germline lookup yields CDR1 SGHRS and CDR2 YFSETQ. V lost 4 bases to trimming and J lost 6 bases, with 19 bases between them. The CDR3 has 16 residues. Up to 500,000 reads were sequenced per sample. Measured with immunoSEQ multiplex PCR; TCRdb has only the in-frame clones, and not every one. Of tens of thousands of clones in the sample, around 76% were seen once. In regard to this clone: Its target is not known.

During colonoscopy, one to two rectal pinch biopsies were collected. The chain joins TRBV5-1 to TRBJ2-2; D might be TRBD1 or TRBD2, each matching 6 bases. Sample: gut tissue. This receptor was identified in a girl aged 5-17 years with moderate ulcerative colitis. CDR3 amino acids: CASSPRGRGAAGELFF. DNA for the CDR3: TGCGCCAGCAGCCCCCGGGGTAGGGGGGCTGCCGGGGAGCTGTTTTTT.